What follows are 26 T cell receptor beta chains derived from one specimen sequenced in a study of T-cell memory formation after mild COVID-19. TCRdb fed the 5' RACE reads into MiXCR, producing one record per CDR3 protein. In the table there are approximately 570,000 distinct CDR3 sequences, 18% of which are singletons. Sequencing was carried out using PBMCs or a T cell subset sorted from them (not recorded which). Receptor source: an adult woman who had mild COVID-19 (a few samples of this study predate the infection). Cell type and time point are not known.

This clonotype showed up just a few times. This chain links TRBV20-1 with TRBJ2-3; TRBD2 agrees at 10 bases. With V trimmed by 8 bases and J by 10 bases, 15 bases remained unmatched. CDR3 size: 14 residues. Germline V lookup: CDR1 DFQATT, CDR2 SNEGSKA (reference sequence). CDR3 DNA: TGCAGTCCCGGCCGGTGGCTAGCGGGAGTCGCGCAGTATTTT. The encoded protein is CSPGRWLAGVAQYF.

This clonotype was seen only a few times. J is TRBJ1-1 and V is TRBV20-1; D possibly corresponds to TRBD1 (6 bases). The CDR3 is 15 amino acids. Trimming cost V 0 bases and J 1 base, with 12 bases left between them. From germline, CDR1 is DFQATT and CDR2 SNEGSKA (reference sequence). This chain's CDR3 is CSARDIWTANTEAFF. The CDR3 DNA reads TGCAGTGCTAGAGATATTTGGACAGCGAACACTGAAGCTTTCTTT.

The chain uses TRBV5-1 and TRBJ2-1; 9 bases map to TRBD2. Germline assignment: CDR1 SGHRS and CDR2 YFSETQ. V shed 2 bases, J shed 4 bases, and the junction held 4 bases outside the gene matches. The CDR3 loop spans 15 amino acids. This CDR3 reads CASSFSSGDYNEQFF. In DNA, the CDR3 is TGCGCCAGCAGCTTCTCTAGCGGGGATTACAATGAGCAGTTCTTC.

The V and J genes are TRBV7-2 and TRBJ2-3, with 9 bases lining up with TRBD2. This CDR3 has 14 residues. The germline gives CDR1 SGHTA, CDR2 FQGNSA. J lost 5 bases, V lost 5 bases, and 5 bases had no gene match. The CDR3 sequence is CASSISGRIDTQYF. CDR3 coding DNA: TGTGCCAGCAGCATCAGCGGGAGGATAGATACGCAGTATTTT.

This clonotype was recorded at least ten times. The chain carries TRBV11-2 and TRBJ1-5; D is perhaps TRBD1 (5 bases). The length of the CDR3 is 15 residues. Germline V lookup: CDR1 SGHAT, CDR2 FQNNGV. V was shortened by 6 bases and J by 5 bases, with 17 bases between the two germline ends. The CDR3 spells CASSLMGGKDQPQHF. Here the CDR3 DNA reads TGTGCCAGCAGTCTAATGGGGGGTAAGGATCAGCCCCAGCATTTT. Filled out from reference TRBV11-2 and TRBJ1-5, the complete variable domain reads EAGVAQSPRYKIIEKRQSVAFWCNPISGHATLYWYQQILGQGPKLLIQFQNNGVVDDSQLPKDRFSAERLKGVDSTLKIQPAKLEDSAVYLCASSLMGGKDQPQHFGDGTRLSIL.

This clonotype was counted between two and nine times. This chain uses TRBV7-9 with TRBJ2-7; TRBD1 aligns across 10 bases. CDR3 size: 18 residues. Looked up from germline, CDR1 is SEHNR and CDR2 is FQNEAQ (reference sequence). The V segment lost 4 bases and the J segment 3 bases; nucleotides outside the gene matches: 15. CDR3 region: CASSSFPRTGGMNYEQYF. CDR3 in DNA: TGTGCCAGCAGCTCCTTCCCTCGGACAGGGGGGATGAACTACGAGCAGTACTTC.

The sample holds a few counts of this clonotype. V and J are TRBV11-3 and TRBJ2-7; D call uncertain. Trimming left V 5 bases short and J 2 bases short, with 10 bases between. Germline V gene sequence: CDR1 SGHNT, CDR2 YENEEA. CDR3 length: 13 residues. This chain's CDR3 is CASSPIKAYEQYF. As DNA, the CDR3 is TGTGCCAGCAGCCCCATTAAAGCCTACGAGCAGTACTTC.

The chain has TRBV18 and TRBJ1-2, with D tentatively TRBD1 (5 bases). V dropped 3 bases and J dropped 4 bases, with 9 bases sitting between them. CDR3 length equals 13 residues. The germline CDR1 and CDR2 sequences are KGHSH and LQKENI. For the CDR3, the DNA is TGTGCCAGCTCACCGGCTGGGGGCTATGGCTACACCTTC. Protein: CASSPAGGYGYTF.

This clonotype was observed many times. This chain uses TRBV20-1 with TRBJ2-7; D not certain. Germline CDR1 reads DFQATT; CDR2 reads SNEGSKA (reference sequence). V was trimmed by 0 bases and J by 3 bases, leaving 9 bases between them. This CDR3 contains 13 residues. CDR3 protein: CSAREASSYEQYF. The CDR3 nucleotides are TGCAGTGCTAGAGAGGCCTCGAGCTACGAGCAGTACTTC.

This clonotype was seen a handful of times. This chain joins TRBV24-1 and TRBJ1-5; tentatively, D is TRBD1 (6 bases). The CDR3 runs to 16 residues. Germline loops: CDR1 KGHDR, CDR2 SFDVKD. Trimming left V 4 bases short and J 3 bases short, with 15 bases between. The CDR3 DNA follows: TGTGCCACCAGTGAAACAGGGCGAGGTGACAATCAGCCCCAGCATTTT. Protein product: CATSETGRGDNQPQHF.

This clonotype has a handful of counts. The V gene is TRBV20-1, the J gene TRBJ1-1; D ambiguous. This CDR3 has 14 residues. Trimming took 3 bases from V and 2 from J, leaving 13 bases between them. Germline V gene sequence: CDR1 DFQATT, CDR2 SNEGSKA (reference sequence). CDR3 sequence reads: CSARFSGRNTEAFF. The CDR3 DNA follows: TGCAGTGCTAGGTTTAGTGGGAGAAACACTGAAGCTTTCTTT.

V is TRBV5-1 and J is TRBJ2-3, with D hard to call. The CDR3 extends over 13 amino acids. Per germline, CDR1 SGHRS and CDR2 YFSETQ. The ends were cut back, 6 bases at V and 0 bases at J, with 8 bases in the middle. The CDR3 sequence: CASKEPSTDTQYF. For the CDR3, the DNA is TGCGCCAGCAAAGAACCGAGCACAGATACGCAGTATTTT.

The table lists this clonotype with a few counts. This chain uses TRBV5-1 with TRBJ2-7, with 7 positions matching TRBD1. The CDR3 consists of 12 residues. The V and J ends lost 2 bases and 8 bases, in that order; junction bases with no gene match: 4. Germline-derived CDR1 and CDR2 are SGHRS and YFSETQ. The CDR3 DNA follows: TGCGCCAGCAGCTTTGGACAGGACAAGCAGTACTTC. Its protein is CASSFGQDKQYF.

This chain connects TRBV7-9 to TRBJ1-2; TRBD1 agrees at 7 bases. The CDR3 contains 15 residues. Germline loops: CDR1 SEHNR, CDR2 FQNEAQ (reference sequence). Unmatched junction bases numbered 15, after V lost 4 bases and J lost 10 bases. CDR3 bases: TGTGCCAGCAGCTCCGCCCAGACAGGGCGGGTTTTCTACACCTTC. As protein: CASSSAQTGRVFYTF.

The CDR3 region is CASSRRGGAFSYNEQFF. The CDR3 DNA reads TGTGCCAGCAGCCGGAGGGGGGGCGCGTTCTCCTACAATGAGCAGTTCTTC. J is TRBJ2-1 and V is TRBV7-3; D may be TRBD2 (7 bases). Trimming pared 5 bases from V and 0 bases from J, leaving 17 bases between. Germline V gene sequence: CDR1 SGHTA, CDR2 FQGTGA. CDR3 length: 17 amino acids.

The rearrangement joins TRBV10-3 to TRBJ2-1, with a possible D match to TRBD2 (5 bases). The CDR3 has 18 amino acids. Germline CDR1 and CDR2: ENHRY and SYGVKD. Trimming pared 3 bases from V and 2 bases from J, leaving 20 bases between. CDR3 region: CAISDPQRPSGTYNEQFF. CDR3 DNA sequence: TGTGCCATCAGTGATCCCCAGCGGCCGAGCGGAACCTACAATGAGCAGTTCTTC.

The gene calls are TRBV6-5 and TRBJ1-3; D unclear. V gave up 7 bases and J gave up 0 bases, with 13 bases separating them. The CDR3 sequence is 15 residues long. In germline, CDR1 is MNHEY, CDR2 SVGAGI. CDR3 sequence reads: CASTSTPGSGNTIYF. The CDR3 DNA is TGTGCCAGCACCTCGACACCAGGCTCTGGAAACACCATATATTTT.

V is TRBV15 and J is TRBJ2-3; D gene ambiguous. Trimming took 0 bases from V and 3 from J, leaving 1 base between them. The CDR3 is 12 amino acids. Germline assignment: CDR1 LNHNV and CDR2 YYDKDF (reference sequence). This CDR3 is CATSRETDTQYF. CDR3 bases: TGTGCCACCAGCAGAGAGACAGATACGCAGTATTTT.

The CDR3 DNA reads TGTGCCAGCAGCCAGGCAGGACAGCTAAACACTGAAGCTTTCTTT. Amino acids: CASSQAGQLNTEAFF. The genes are TRBV11-2 and TRBJ1-1, with TRBD1 as a possible D gene (6 bases). CDR1 and CDR2 (germline): SGHAT, FQNNGV. The V end was cut by 5 bases, the J end by 2 bases, with 15 bases between. The CDR3 contains 15 residues.

The genes are TRBV27 and TRBJ1-2, with 8 bases matching TRBD1. Germline CDR1 reads MNHEY; CDR2 reads SMNVEV (reference sequence). The CDR3 has 19 residues. The V segment lost 2 bases and the J segment 6 bases; nucleotides outside the gene matches: 20. This chain's CDR3 is CASSLRSGQTGVQLDGYTF. The CDR3 DNA sequence: TGTGCCAGCAGTTTACGGAGTGGTCAGACAGGGGTCCAGCTAGATGGCTACACCTTC.

The rearrangement links TRBV3-1 to TRBJ1-1; a weak D match, TRBD1 (5 bases). The germline gives CDR1 LGHDT, CDR2 YNNKEL (reference sequence). The V gene lost 1 base and the J gene lost 1 base, with 10 bases spanning the gap. This CDR3 spans 15 amino acids. CDR3 in DNA: TGTGCCAGCAGCCAAGTTTGGGGACGGAACACTGAAGCTTTCTTT. Translation gives CASSQVWGRNTEAFF.

This clonotype came up a few times. The chain couples TRBV24-1 to TRBJ2-7; TRBD1 agrees at 7 bases. CDR3 length equals 14 residues. V lost 4 bases to trimming and J lost 3 bases; unmatched junction nucleotides: 5. The germline CDR1 and CDR2 sequences are KGHDR and SFDVKD. CDR3 sequence: CATSDPGQNYEQYF. The DNA of the CDR3 is TGTGCCACCAGTGACCCGGGACAGAACTACGAGCAGTACTTC.

The gene calls are TRBV4-1 and TRBJ1-2; 9 bases line up with TRBD1. The V gene end was trimmed by 3 bases and the J gene end by 8 bases; junction bases not matched to a gene: 7. The germline V gene encodes CDR1 MGHRA and CDR2 YSYEKL. This CDR3 has 14 amino acids. CDR3 residues: CASSQRTGVRGYTF. The CDR3, as DNA: TGCGCCAGCAGCCAGAGGACAGGGGTACGGGGCTACACCTTC.

This clonotype came up a few times. The J gene is TRBJ2-7, the V gene TRBV10-3, with D unresolved. The germline CDR1 and CDR2 sequences are ENHRY and SYGVKD. V was shortened by 6 bases and J by 0 bases, with 12 bases between the two germline ends. This CDR3 has 14 residues. DNA for the CDR3: TGTGCCATCAGCGCGATGGATGGCTCCTACGAGCAGTACTTC. It encodes CAISAMDGSYEQYF.

This chain connects TRBV11-2 to TRBJ2-3; D ambiguous. The germline CDR1 and CDR2 sequences are SGHAT and FQNNGV. With 1 base removed from V and 0 bases from J, the gap between germline ends came to 8 bases. The CDR3 loop spans 15 amino acids. CDR3: CASSLVYGSTDTQYF. Here the CDR3 DNA reads TGTGCCAGCAGCTTAGTATACGGCAGCACAGATACGCAGTATTTT.

The chain uses TRBV5-1 and TRBJ1-3, with D maybe TRBD1 (5 bases). The V gene lost 0 bases and the J gene lost 0 bases, with 10 bases spanning the gap. The CDR3 extends over 16 amino acids. Germline loops: CDR1 SGHRS, CDR2 YFSETQ. CDR3 residues: CASSLGQTISGNTIYF. The CDR3 DNA reads as TGCGCCAGCAGCTTGGGACAGACTATCTCTGGAAACACCATATATTTT.